This T cell receptor (beta chain) was obtained from a study of Graves' ophthalmopathy and Graves' hyperthyroidism. Study-wide findings and caveats: Detected in blood as well were most expanded thyroid clonotypes with frequency above 0.001. As the model predicted ophthalmopathy progression, it achieved a sensitivity of 70.59% and a specificity of about 78%.

Trimming took 3 bases from V and 4 from J; bases not matched to a gene: 15. Germline V gene lookup returns CDR1 LNHDA and CDR2 SQIVND (reference sequence). This CDR3 region has 20 residues. RNA transcripts served as template for amplifying TCR beta CDR3 sequences. An opening RT-PCR round employed HTBI primers and preceded a second-round multiplex PCR. From the multiplex PCR reads, TCRdb called clonotypes with MiXCR, one entry per CDR3 protein. This sample has about 400,000 distinct CDR3 sequences, with around 19% found just once. This clonotype has at least ten counts. What it binds is not known. If patients had other autoimmune diseases, uncontrolled infections, pregnancy or lactation, they were excluded. Around 10 ml of fresh blood yielded the PBMCs by density gradient.

The sequence was obtained from a woman between 18 and 29 years old with Graves' ophthalmopathy. The sequencing sample was made of peripheral blood. V usage is TRBV19 and J usage is TRBJ2-6, with 10 bases aligning to TRBD1. The CDR3 region is CASSITGTGTGVRGANVLTF. The CDR3 DNA reads TGTGCCAGTAGTATTACGGGAACCGGGACAGGGGTACGGGGGGCCAACGTCCTGACTTTC.